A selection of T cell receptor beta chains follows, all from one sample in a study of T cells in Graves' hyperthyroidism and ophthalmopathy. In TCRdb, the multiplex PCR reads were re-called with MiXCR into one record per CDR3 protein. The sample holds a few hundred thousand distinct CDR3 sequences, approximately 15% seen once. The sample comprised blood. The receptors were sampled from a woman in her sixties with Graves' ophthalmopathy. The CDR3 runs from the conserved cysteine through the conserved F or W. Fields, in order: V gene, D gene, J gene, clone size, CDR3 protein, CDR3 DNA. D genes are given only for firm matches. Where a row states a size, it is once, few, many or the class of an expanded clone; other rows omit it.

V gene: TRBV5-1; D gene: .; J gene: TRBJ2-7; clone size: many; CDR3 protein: CASRRDNYEQYF; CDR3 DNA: TGCGCCAGCAGACGAGACAACTACGAGCAGTACTTC
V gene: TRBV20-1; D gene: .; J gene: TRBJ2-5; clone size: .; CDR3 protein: CSASRDTHQETQYF; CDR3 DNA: TGCAGTGCTAGCAGGGACACCCACCAAGAGACCCAGTACTTC
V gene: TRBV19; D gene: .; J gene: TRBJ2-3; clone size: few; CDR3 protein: CASIPSETDTQYF; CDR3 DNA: TGTGCCAGTATCCCCAGTGAGACAGATACGCAGTATTTT
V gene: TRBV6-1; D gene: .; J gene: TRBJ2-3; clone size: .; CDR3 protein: CASLWQKADTQYF; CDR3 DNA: TGTGCCAGTTTATGGCAAAAAGCAGATACGCAGTATTTT
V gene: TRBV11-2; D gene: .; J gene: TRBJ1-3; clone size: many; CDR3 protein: CASSLAPQGVSGNTIYF; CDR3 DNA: TGTGCCAGCAGCCTAGCCCCGCAGGGTGTCTCTGGAAACACCATATATTTT
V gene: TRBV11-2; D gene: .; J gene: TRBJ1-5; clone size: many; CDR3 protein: CASSLTQGNQPQHF; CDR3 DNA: TGTGCCAGCAGCTTAACCCAAGGAAATCAGCCCCAGCATTTT
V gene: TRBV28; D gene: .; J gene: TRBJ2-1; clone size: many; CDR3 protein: CASSLVAGVEQFF; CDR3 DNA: TGTGCCAGCAGTTTGGTAGCAGGGGTTGAGCAGTTCTTC
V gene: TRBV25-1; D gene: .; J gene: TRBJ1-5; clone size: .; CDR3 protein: CASSASTGGFGGNQPQHF; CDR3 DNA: TGTGCCAGCAGTGCGTCGACGGGGGGATTTGGGGGCAATCAGCCCCAGCATTTT
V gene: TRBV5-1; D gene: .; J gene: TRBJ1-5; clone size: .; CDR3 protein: CAGSLRGDQPQHF; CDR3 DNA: TGCGCCGGCAGCTTGCGCGGGGATCAGCCCCAGCATTTT
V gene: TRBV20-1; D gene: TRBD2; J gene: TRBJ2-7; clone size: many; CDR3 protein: CSASGGTSLYEQYF; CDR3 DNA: TGCAGTGCTAGCGGCGGGACTAGCTTATACGAGCAGTACTTC
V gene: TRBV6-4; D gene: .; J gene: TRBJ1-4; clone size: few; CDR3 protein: CARLPRFSTNEKLFF; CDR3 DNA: TGTGCCAGACTACCCCGATTCTCAACTAATGAAAAACTGTTTTTT
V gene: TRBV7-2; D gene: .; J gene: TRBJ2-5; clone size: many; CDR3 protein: CASSLFQGGETQYF; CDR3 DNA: TGTGCCAGCAGCTTATTCCAGGGTGGAGAGACCCAGTACTTC
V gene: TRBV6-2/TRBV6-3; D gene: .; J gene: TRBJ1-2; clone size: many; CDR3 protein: CASSYRARYGYTF; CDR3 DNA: TGTGCCAGCAGTTACAGGGCTCGTTATGGCTACACCTTC
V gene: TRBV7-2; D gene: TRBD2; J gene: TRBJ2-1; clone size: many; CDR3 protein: CASSWRGLAGVEQFF; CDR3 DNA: TGTGCCAGCAGTTGGAGGGGGCTAGCGGGAGTGGAGCAGTTCTTC
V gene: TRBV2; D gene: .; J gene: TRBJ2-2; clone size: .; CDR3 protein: CASVYGLNTGELFF; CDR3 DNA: TGTGCCAGCGTCTACGGGTTGAACACCGGGGAGCTGTTTTTT
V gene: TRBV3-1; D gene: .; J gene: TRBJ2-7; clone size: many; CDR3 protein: CASSPGAGEYEQYF; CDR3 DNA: TGTGCCAGCAGCCCTGGGGCAGGGGAGTACGAGCAGTACTTC
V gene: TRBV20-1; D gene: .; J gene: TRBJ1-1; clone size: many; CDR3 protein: CSAEQPPSEAFF; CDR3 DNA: TGCAGTGCTGAACAGCCCCCCTCTGAAGCTTTCTTT
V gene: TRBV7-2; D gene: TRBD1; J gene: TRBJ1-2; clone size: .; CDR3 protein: CASSGRTGDGYTF; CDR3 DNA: TGTGCCAGCAGCGGACGGACAGGGGACGGCTACACCTTC
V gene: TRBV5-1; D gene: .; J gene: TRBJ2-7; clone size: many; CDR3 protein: CASSGGVYPNYEQYF; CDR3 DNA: TGCGCCAGCAGCGGTGGGGTGTATCCCAACTACGAGCAGTACTTC
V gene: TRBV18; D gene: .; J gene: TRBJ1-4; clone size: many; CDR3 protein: CASSPPGRTNEKLFF; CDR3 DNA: TGTGCCAGCTCTCCCCCGGGGAGAACTAATGAAAAACTGTTTTTT
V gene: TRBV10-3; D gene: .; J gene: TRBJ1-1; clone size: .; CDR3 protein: CAISASRLNTEAFF; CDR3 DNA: TGTGCCATCAGTGCTTCACGCTTGAACACTGAAGCTTTCTTT
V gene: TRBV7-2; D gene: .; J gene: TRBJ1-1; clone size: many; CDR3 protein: CASSPGLGTGMRTEAFF; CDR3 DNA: TGTGCCAGCAGCCCAGGCCTTGGAACAGGGATGAGAACTGAAGCTTTCTTT
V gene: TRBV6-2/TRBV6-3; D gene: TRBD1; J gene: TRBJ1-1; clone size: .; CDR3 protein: CASVYGTGAPMNTEAFF; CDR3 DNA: TGTGCCAGCGTTTATGGTACAGGGGCCCCGATGAACACTGAAGCTTTCTTT